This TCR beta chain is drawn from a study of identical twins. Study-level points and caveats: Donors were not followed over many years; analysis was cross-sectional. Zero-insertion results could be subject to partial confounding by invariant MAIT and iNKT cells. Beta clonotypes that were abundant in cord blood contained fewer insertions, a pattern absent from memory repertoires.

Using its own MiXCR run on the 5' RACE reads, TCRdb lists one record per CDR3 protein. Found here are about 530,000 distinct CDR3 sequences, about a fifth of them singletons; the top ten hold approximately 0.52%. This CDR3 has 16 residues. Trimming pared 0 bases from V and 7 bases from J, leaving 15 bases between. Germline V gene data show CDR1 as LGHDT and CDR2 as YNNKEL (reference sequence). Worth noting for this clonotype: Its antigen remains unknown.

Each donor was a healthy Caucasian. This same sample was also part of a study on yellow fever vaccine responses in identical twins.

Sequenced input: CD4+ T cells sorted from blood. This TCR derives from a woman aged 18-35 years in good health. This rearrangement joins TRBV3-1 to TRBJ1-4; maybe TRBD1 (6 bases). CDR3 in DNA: TGTGCCAGCAGCCAAGATTCCGGGAGAGGGGGTGAAAAACTGTTTTTT. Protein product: CASSQDSGRGGEKLFF.